This entry lists 30 T cell receptor beta chains sequenced from one sample in a study of early stage breast cancer tumors (dated by TCRdb to the late 2010s). The library was prepared using the immunoSEQ multiplex PCR assay. Sourced from immuneACCESS, this table was stored by TCRdb with only in-frame sequences that have V and J called. A share of the clones is absent; for the studies checked, an unresolved V gene accounts for under half, and the remainder has no known explanation. The sample contains approximately 33,000 clones, over 70% of them found a single time. Of the sample, around 4.6% is held by the ten largest clones. The specimen was blood. These receptors were obtained from a middle-aged person with breast cancer.

This CDR3 reads CASSLGRGMNTEAFF. For the CDR3, the DNA is TGCGCCAGCAGCTTGGGACGGGGGATGAACACTGAAGCTTTCTTT. The chain has TRBV5-1 and TRBJ1-1; D is possibly TRBD1 (5 bases). With 0 bases removed from V and 0 bases from J, the gap between germline ends came to 9 bases. The CDR3 sequence is 15 residues long. Per germline, CDR1 SGHRS and CDR2 YFSETQ.

The chain joins TRBV18 to TRBJ1-3; no clear D gene. Germline lookup yields CDR1 KGHSH and CDR2 LQKENI. CDR3 size: 12 residues. Deletions cut 0 bases from V and 7 bases from J, with 4 bases between. The CDR3 is CASSPPTNTIYF. The CDR3 DNA is TGTGCCAGCTCACCACCGACTAACACCATATATTTT.

V and J are TRBV27 and TRBJ1-5; weak D call: TRBD1 (5 bases). The CDR3 runs 14 residues. Trimming left V 2 bases short and J 3 bases short, with 8 bases between. Germline V gene sequence: CDR1 MNHEY, CDR2 SMNVEV (reference sequence). Here the CDR3 DNA reads TGTGCCAGCAGTTTAGGGGGGTTCAATCAGCCCCAGCATTTT. Protein product: CASSLGGFNQPQHF.

J is TRBJ2-1 and V is TRBV28; D uncertain. Trimming cost V 5 bases and J 9 bases, with 11 bases left between them. The germline gives CDR1 MDHEN, CDR2 SYDVKM. The CDR3 is 12 amino acids. The CDR3 DNA reads as TGTGCCAGCAGTAGATCTACGGGTGAGCAGTTCTTC. This encodes CASSRSTGEQFF.

This chain joins TRBV5-1 and TRBJ2-7, with D possibly matching TRBD2 (6 bases). The CDR3 length is 13 residues. Trimming took off 2 bases at V and 5 bases at J, with 11 bases between the two ends. Germline values: CDR1 SGHRS, CDR2 YFSETQ. The CDR3 DNA sequence: TGCGCCAGCAGCTTCGGGGGTGCCGACGAGCAGTACTTC. Its protein is CASSFGGADEQYF.

The chain carries TRBV9 and TRBJ2-3; 10 positions match TRBD1. The V gene's germline CDR1 is SGDLS and CDR2 YYNGEE. J lost 5 bases, V lost 4 bases, and 10 bases had no gene match. The CDR3 length is 16 residues. CDR3 in amino acids: CASSIRQGAGGDTQYF. In nucleotides, the CDR3 is TGTGCCAGCAGCATTCGACAGGGGGCGGGAGGAGATACGCAGTATTTT. The full variable domain, its missing parts supplied by reference TRBV9 and TRBJ2-3, is DSGVTQTPKHLITATGQRVTLRCSPRSGDLSVYWYQQSLDQGLQFLIQYYNGEERAKGNILERFSAQQFPDLHSELNLSSLELGDSALYFCASSIRQGAGGDTQYFGPGTRLTVL.

CDR3 in DNA: TGTGCCAGCAGTTACGGATTAAGCAATCAGCCCCAGCATTTT. Residues: CASSYGLSNQPQHF. This rearrangement joins TRBV6-6 to TRBJ1-5; no definite D call. The CDR3 is 14 amino acids. CDR1 and CDR2 from the germline V gene are MNHNY and SVGAGI (reference sequence). Trimming removed 2 bases from V and 1 base from J, with 6 bases in between.

The V gene is TRBV27, the J gene TRBJ2-7, with a possible D match to TRBD2 (7 bases). The germline gives CDR1 MNHEY, CDR2 SMNVEV (reference sequence). CDR3 size: 17 residues. Deletions cut 5 bases from V and 3 bases from J, with 23 bases between. For the CDR3, the DNA is TGTGCCAGCAGTCCCGCCAAGGGGGGGGGACCAGGCTACGAGCAGTACTTC. Its protein is CASSPAKGGGPGYEQYF.

This clone was seen a handful of times. This chain uses TRBV10-3 with TRBJ1-2; D not certain. V dropped 2 bases and J dropped 4 bases, with 11 bases sitting between them. CDR1 and CDR2 from the germline V gene are ENHRY and SYGVKD. The CDR3 covers 14 residues. CDR3 protein: CAISEHPSVYGYTF. The CDR3 DNA follows: TGTGCCATCAGTGAGCACCCTTCAGTCTATGGCTACACCTTC.

The V call is TRBV4-2, the J call TRBJ2-7; weak D call: TRBD2 (5 bases). Trimming removed 0 bases at V and 0 bases at J, with 9 bases between. The germline V gene has CDR1 LGHNA and CDR2 YNFKEQ. The CDR3 length is 15 residues. The CDR3 region is CASSQETGSSYEQYF. The CDR3 DNA follows: TGTGCCAGCAGCCAAGAGACGGGAAGCTCCTACGAGCAGTACTTC.

V usage is TRBV7-7 and J usage is TRBJ2-2; D remains ambiguous. Germline V gene sequence: CDR1 SSHAT, CDR2 FNYEAQ (reference sequence). Deletions cut 5 bases from V and 3 bases from J, with 7 bases between. The CDR3 runs to 13 residues. CDR3 residues: CASSASDTGELFF. The CDR3 DNA is TGTGCCAGCAGCGCATCCGACACCGGGGAGCTGTTTTTT.

This clone came up a few times. The chain links TRBV11-1 to TRBJ1-1; D gene unclear. V gave up 4 bases and J gave up 5 bases, with 11 bases separating them. The CDR3 extends over 13 amino acids. Germline V gene data show CDR1 as SGHAT and CDR2 as FQDESV (reference sequence). The CDR3 loop reads CASSSTRRTEAFF. DNA of the CDR3: TGTGCCAGCAGCTCAACCAGGAGGACTGAAGCTTTCTTT.

This chain links TRBV5-8 with TRBJ1-2; a possible D gene is TRBD1 (5 bases). CDR1 SGHTS and CDR2 YDEGEE come from the germline V gene. The V end lost 0 bases, the J end lost 3 bases, and 21 bases lay between the germline ends. CDR3 size: 18 residues. This chain's CDR3 is CASSLDSGPFLGDYGYTF. The CDR3, as DNA: TGTGCCAGCAGCTTGGATTCGGGACCTTTCCTTGGGGACTATGGCTACACCTTC.

Judged by abundance, this clone is medium-sized. The chain carries TRBV19 and TRBJ1-5; D gene ambiguous. V lost 5 bases and J 4 bases, leaving 9 bases between the germline ends. CDR1 is LNHDA, CDR2 SQIVND, per germline (reference sequence). This CDR3 contains 13 residues. In nucleotides, the CDR3 is TGTGCCAGTAGTCGTCAGGCAAATCAGCCCCAGCATTTT. Its protein is CASSRQANQPQHF. The entire variable domain, with the rest obtained from reference TRBV19 and TRBJ1-5, is as follows: DGGITQSPKYLFRKEGQNVTLSCEQNLNHDAMYWYRQDPGQGLRLIYYSQIVNDFQKGDIAEGYSVSREKKESFPLTVTSAQKNPTAFYLCASSRQANQPQHFGDGTRLSIL.

This clone was observed a few times. One end of the junction varies from germline; a read error may be responsible. V gene TRBV27 combines with J gene TRBJ2-3; no clear D gene. This CDR3 comprises 14 residues. Looked up from germline, CDR1 is MNHEY and CDR2 is SMNVEV (reference sequence). CDR3: CASSPGAYTYTQYF. The CDR3 region has the DNA TGTGCCAGCAGCCCCGGAGCTTACACATATACGCAGTATTTT.

This clone was counted only a few times. This chain links TRBV11-2 with TRBJ1-2; D call uncertain. CDR3 length: 14 residues. V was cut by 5 bases and J by 2 bases, with 12 bases left in between. CDR1 and CDR2 from the germline V gene are SGHAT and FQNNGV. The CDR3 is CASSLMTLNYGYTF. CDR3 coding DNA: TGTGCCAGCAGCCTAATGACACTGAACTATGGCTACACCTTC. Looking up the rest from reference TRBV11-2 and TRBJ1-2 gives the full variable domain: EAGVAQSPRYKIIEKRQSVAFWCNPISGHATLYWYQQILGQGPKLLIQFQNNGVVDDSQLPKDRFSAERLKGVDSTLKIQPAKLEDSAVYLCASSLMTLNYGYTFGSGTRLTVV.

The V call is TRBV5-1, the J call TRBJ2-3; D is uncertain. Germline V gene lookup returns CDR1 SGHRS and CDR2 YFSETQ. This CDR3 has 15 amino acids. The V gene lost 2 bases and the J gene lost 0 bases, with 10 bases spanning the gap. As DNA, the CDR3 is TGCGCCAGCAGCTTTAGCAGTTCTAGCACAGATACGCAGTATTTT. Protein product: CASSFSSSSTDTQYF.

The chain has TRBV5-1 and TRBJ2-3; TRBD2 agrees at 7 bases. Germline-derived CDR1 and CDR2 are SGHRS and YFSETQ. The CDR3 sequence is 16 residues long. V lost 4 bases and J lost 5; bases outside the gene matches: 13. The DNA for the CDR3 is TGCGCCAGCAGCCGAGCGGGGTCCGGATCGATAGATACGCAGTATTTT. Translating gives CASSRAGSGSIDTQYF.

This chain joins TRBV7-2 and TRBJ1-1, with 7 bases that match TRBD1. The germline CDR1 and CDR2 sequences are SGHTA and FQGNSA. The CDR3 is 14 residues long. The V gene end was trimmed by 5 bases and the J gene end by 0 bases; junction bases not matched to a gene: 3. This chain's CDR3 is CASSGQVLNTEAFF. CDR3 in DNA: TGTGCCAGCAGCGGACAGGTCCTGAACACTGAAGCTTTCTTT.

The gene calls are TRBV7-9 and TRBJ2-2, with D unclear. CDR3 length equals 14 residues. V was trimmed by 6 bases and J by 4 bases, leaving 12 bases between them. Germline V gene sequence: CDR1 SEHNR, CDR2 FQNEAQ (reference sequence). The CDR3 region is CASSRSSFTGELFF. In DNA form, the CDR3 reads TGTGCCAGCAGTCGCTCTTCGTTCACCGGGGAGCTGTTTTTT.

The V and J genes are TRBV19 and TRBJ1-3; tentatively, D is TRBD1 (5 bases). Trimming left V 3 bases short and J 5 bases short, with 11 bases between. From germline, CDR1 is LNHDA and CDR2 SQIVND (reference sequence). This CDR3 contains 14 residues. The chain's CDR3 is CASSMGDARNTIYF. CDR3 DNA sequence: TGTGCCAGTAGTATGGGGGACGCGAGAAACACCATATATTTT.

V usage is TRBV10-1 and J usage is TRBJ1-1, with no clear D. Per germline, CDR1 WNHNN and CDR2 SYGVQD (reference sequence). This CDR3 contains 14 residues. Trimming left V 7 bases short and J 5 bases short, with 17 bases between. CDR3: CASKGLLRKTEAFF. The CDR3 DNA sequence: TGCGCCAGCAAGGGTTTGTTAAGGAAGACTGAAGCTTTCTTT.

The chain joins TRBV19 to TRBJ1-5; 7 positions agree with TRBD1. The germline gives CDR1 LNHDA, CDR2 SQIVND (reference sequence). The CDR3 consists of 15 residues. With V trimmed by 5 bases and J by 0 bases, 4 bases remained unmatched. The CDR3 protein is CASSSGTASNQPQHF. The CDR3 nucleotides are TGTGCCAGTAGTTCCGGGACAGCTAGCAATCAGCCCCAGCATTTT.

V gene TRBV7-2 combines with J gene TRBJ1-5; TRBD1 agrees at 8 bases. CDR3 length: 16 amino acids. In germline, CDR1 is SGHTA, CDR2 FQGNSA. V lost 5 bases and J lost 6; bases outside the gene matches: 12. CDR3 residues: CASSPLGSGGTQPQHF. CDR3 coding DNA: TGTGCCAGCAGCCCCCTAGGGTCAGGGGGCACTCAGCCCCAGCATTTT.

Within the sample, this clone is medium-sized (0.01 to 0.1%). The V gene is TRBV2, the J gene TRBJ2-7, with a weak D call TRBD1 (5 bases). Trimming cost V 3 bases and J 0 bases, with 12 bases left between them. CDR3 length: 15 amino acids. Germline V gene lookup returns CDR1 SNHLY and CDR2 FYNNEI. DNA for the CDR3: TGTGCCAGCAGTGACTTCCAGGGATTCTCCTACGAGCAGTACTTC. Translated, it gives CASSDFQGFSYEQYF.

V and J are TRBV10-3 and TRBJ2-1; TRBD2 agrees at 11 bases. Germline V lookup: CDR1 ENHRY, CDR2 SYGVKD. The CDR3 is 13 residues long. The trim removed 10 bases at V and 4 bases at J, leaving 3 bases unmatched. CDR3 bases: TGTGCCACTGGACTAGCGGGTTACAATGAGCAGTTCTTC. This sequence encodes CATGLAGYNEQFF.

J is TRBJ1-2 and V is TRBV5-1; D remains unclear. CDR1 and CDR2 (germline): SGHRS, YFSETQ. CDR3 length: 15 residues. V was shortened by 6 bases and J by 1 base, with 16 bases between the two germline ends. Here the CDR3 reads CASKKIRGDNYGYTF. In DNA form, the CDR3 reads TGCGCCAGCAAAAAAATTCGGGGTGATAACTATGGCTACACCTTC.

The gene calls are TRBV7-9 and TRBJ2-1, with D possibly matching TRBD1 (6 bases). Trimming pared 5 bases from V and 5 bases from J, leaving 13 bases between. CDR3 size: 14 residues. CDR1 and CDR2 from the germline V gene are SEHNR and FQNEAQ (reference sequence). In DNA, the CDR3 is TGTGCCAGCAGCACCGGGACACAAAACAATGAGCAGTTCTTC. This translates into CASSTGTQNNEQFF.

This rearrangement joins TRBV7-9 to TRBJ1-4; 8 nucleotides agree with TRBD1. The CDR3 sequence is 14 residues long. J gave up 5 bases and V 5 bases, and 4 bases lay outside the gene matches. CDR1 SEHNR and CDR2 FQNEAQ come from the germline V gene (reference sequence). CDR3 amino acids: CASSVRQGNEKLFF. The CDR3 DNA reads TGTGCCAGCAGCGTACGACAGGGGAATGAAAAACTGTTTTTT.

The rearrangement links TRBV6-5 to TRBJ2-5, with 7 nucleotides matching TRBD1. This CDR3 contains 14 residues. Trimming took 2 bases from V and 0 from J; bases not matched to a gene: 0. Germline values: CDR1 MNHEY, CDR2 SVGAGI. The CDR3 loop is CASSYDRDQETQYF. The CDR3 bases are TGTGCCAGCAGTTACGACAGGGACCAAGAGACCCAGTACTTC.